Listed below are T cell receptor beta chains from one sample, sequenced in a study of T cells in Graves' hyperthyroidism and ophthalmopathy. In TCRdb, the multiplex PCR reads were re-called with MiXCR into one record per CDR3 protein. The sample lists under 700,000 distinct CDR3 sequences; just over 45% were seen once. The source material was peripheral blood or thyroid tissue (not recorded which). Receptors originate from a woman aged 18-30 years with Graves' hyperthyroidism. CDR3s include the opening cysteine and the closing phenylalanine or tryptophan. Fields, in order: V gene, J gene, D gene, clone size, CDR3 DNA, CDR3 protein. D genes are given only for firm matches. For some rows the clone size is stated as once, few or many, or as a class when expanded; others skip it.

V gene: TRBV20-1; J gene: TRBJ2-7; D gene: TRBD2; clone size: few; CDR3 DNA: TGCAGTGCTAGTCCTTTAGCGGGGAACTACGAGCAGTACTTC; CDR3 protein: CSASPLAGNYEQYF
V gene: TRBV20-1; J gene: TRBJ2-7; D gene: TRBD2; clone size: -; CDR3 DNA: TGCAGTGCTCTAGCGGGGTACTACGAGCAGTACTTC; CDR3 protein: CSALAGYYEQYF
V gene: TRBV10-3; J gene: TRBJ2-2; D gene: -; clone size: many; CDR3 DNA: TGTGCCATCAGTGAGCGGGGAAGGGCCACCGGGGAGCTGTTTTTT; CDR3 protein: CAISERGRATGELFF
V gene: TRBV7-2; J gene: TRBJ2-3; D gene: -; clone size: -; CDR3 DNA: TGTGCCAGCAGCTTAAGCTTGAGGGCAGATACGCAGTATTTT; CDR3 protein: CASSLSLRADTQYF
V gene: TRBV10-3; J gene: TRBJ2-3; D gene: TRBD1; clone size: few; CDR3 DNA: TGTGCCATCAGTGAGTCACAGGGGCCTAGCACAGATACGCAGTATTTT; CDR3 protein: CAISESQGPSTDTQYF
V gene: TRBV12-3/TRBV12-4; J gene: TRBJ1-5; D gene: -; clone size: many; CDR3 DNA: TGTGCCAGCAGTTTCGGTCAGGGGTACAATCAGCCCCAGCATTTT; CDR3 protein: CASSFGQGYNQPQHF
V gene: TRBV6-4; J gene: TRBJ2-5; D gene: -; clone size: -; CDR3 DNA: TGTGCCAGCAGTTACTCGGGCAGGGGAGGGGAGACCCAGTACTTC; CDR3 protein: CASSYSGRGGETQYF
V gene: TRBV29-1; J gene: TRBJ1-5; D gene: -; clone size: -; CDR3 DNA: TGCAGCGTTCCTAACAGGCGGGCCGCGTATCAGCCCCAGCATTTT; CDR3 protein: CSVPNRRAAYQPQHF
V gene: TRBV20-1; J gene: TRBJ1-1; D gene: -; clone size: many; CDR3 DNA: TGCAGTGCGGAACCGCCGGCGAACACTGAAGCTTTCTTT; CDR3 protein: CSAEPPANTEAFF
V gene: TRBV19; J gene: TRBJ1-5; D gene: TRBD1; clone size: -; CDR3 DNA: TGTGCCAGTACCCGACAGGGGCCGGGGATTCAGCCCCAGCATTTT; CDR3 protein: CASTRQGPGIQPQHF
V gene: TRBV20-1; J gene: TRBJ1-1; D gene: -; clone size: -; CDR3 DNA: TGCAGTGCTAGAGGGACAATCGATTCGGAAGCTTTCTTT; CDR3 protein: CSARGTIDSEAFF
V gene: TRBV24-1; J gene: TRBJ2-7; D gene: -; clone size: -; CDR3 DNA: TGTGCCACCAGTGATTCCGGGACTTTCGACTCCTACGAGCAGTACTTC; CDR3 protein: CATSDSGTFDSYEQYF
V gene: TRBV7-8; J gene: TRBJ2-7; D gene: -; clone size: -; CDR3 DNA: TGTGCCAGCAGCTTAAACAGCAAAAGCTCCTACGAGCAGTACTTC; CDR3 protein: CASSLNSKSSYEQYF
V gene: TRBV6-5; J gene: TRBJ1-1; D gene: -; clone size: -; CDR3 DNA: TGTGCCAGCAGTTACGTAGACGGAGCTACCACCTTT; CDR3 protein: CASSYVDGATTF
V gene: TRBV20-1; J gene: TRBJ1-5; D gene: TRBD1; clone size: -; CDR3 DNA: TGCAGTGGGGGACAGGGTATTCATCAGCCCCAGCATTTT; CDR3 protein: CSGGQGIHQPQHF
V gene: TRBV29-1; J gene: TRBJ2-1; D gene: -; clone size: -; CDR3 DNA: TGCAGCGTTGTCTCGGGTGAGCAGTTCTTC; CDR3 protein: CSVVSGEQFF
V gene: TRBV25-1; J gene: TRBJ1-6; D gene: -; clone size: -; CDR3 DNA: TGTGCCAGCCACGGACAAATTTACTATAATTCACCCCTCCACTTT; CDR3 protein: CASHGQIYYNSPLHF
V gene: TRBV5-1; J gene: TRBJ1-1; D gene: -; clone size: -; CDR3 DNA: TGCGCCAGCAGCGGCGGGACACCGAACACTGAAGCTTTCTTT; CDR3 protein: CASSGGTPNTEAFF
V gene: TRBV7-2; J gene: TRBJ2-7; D gene: TRBD2; clone size: -; CDR3 DNA: TGCGCCAGCAGCTTCGAAACACCGCGGGAGGGGGCCTACGAGCAGTACTTC; CDR3 protein: CASSFETPREGAYEQYF
V gene: TRBV10-3; J gene: TRBJ2-7; D gene: -; clone size: few; CDR3 DNA: TGTGCCAGCAGTCGCACAGATAGCTCCTACGAGCAGTACTTC; CDR3 protein: CASSRTDSSYEQYF
V gene: TRBV5-4; J gene: TRBJ2-5; D gene: TRBD2; clone size: -; CDR3 DNA: TGTGCCAGCAGCCAAGATAGGGGACTAGCGGGACGAGAGACCCAGTACTTC; CDR3 protein: CASSQDRGLAGRETQYF
V gene: TRBV7-2; J gene: TRBJ1-2; D gene: -; clone size: -; CDR3 DNA: TGTGCCAGCAGCGTCCTACCAGGGCCAGGGAAAGGTGGCTACACCTTC; CDR3 protein: CASSVLPGPGKGGYTF
V gene: TRBV29-1; J gene: TRBJ2-2; D gene: -; clone size: -; CDR3 DNA: TGCAGCGTTGAAGGTCGGGGGAATGGTGGCACCGGGGAGCTGTTTTTT; CDR3 protein: CSVEGRGNGGTGELFF
V gene: TRBV20-1; J gene: TRBJ1-1; D gene: -; clone size: few; CDR3 DNA: TGCAGTGCTAGAGATCGCTTAACTAACACTGAAGCTTTCTTT; CDR3 protein: CSARDRLTNTEAFF
V gene: TRBV7-3; J gene: TRBJ1-1; D gene: -; clone size: -; CDR3 DNA: TGTGCCAGCAGCCTCCGACAGGAGGACACTGAAGCTTTCTTT; CDR3 protein: CASSLRQEDTEAFF
V gene: TRBV12-3/TRBV12-4; J gene: TRBJ1-1; D gene: -; clone size: once; CDR3 DNA: TGTGCCAGCAGTTTTGAAAGGACGACTGAAGCTTTCTTT; CDR3 protein: CASSFERTTEAFF
V gene: TRBV2; J gene: TRBJ1-5; D gene: -; clone size: few; CDR3 DNA: TGTGCCAGCAGTGAAGGTACAGGGTCTATCAATCAGCCCCAGCATTTT; CDR3 protein: CASSEGTGSINQPQHF
V gene: TRBV7-2; J gene: TRBJ1-2; D gene: -; clone size: -; CDR3 DNA: TGTGCCAGCAGCGGATCAGGGATACAGGGCTACACCTTC; CDR3 protein: CASSGSGIQGYTF
V gene: TRBV19; J gene: TRBJ2-2; D gene: -; clone size: few; CDR3 DNA: TGTGCCAGTAGTATGGGCTCTCCCAAGGAGCTGTTTTTT; CDR3 protein: CASSMGSPKELFF
V gene: TRBV4-1; J gene: TRBJ1-2; D gene: TRBD1; clone size: -; CDR3 DNA: TGCGCCAGCAGCCGCAGAGGACAGGGGGCGCGGGGCTACACCTTC; CDR3 protein: CASSRRGQGARGYTF
V gene: TRBV7-9; J gene: TRBJ1-4; D gene: TRBD1; clone size: many; CDR3 DNA: TGTGCCAGCCTTGGGGGACAGGGTGGTGAAAAACTGTTTTTT; CDR3 protein: CASLGGQGGEKLFF
V gene: TRBV15; J gene: TRBJ1-2; D gene: TRBD1; clone size: -; CDR3 DNA: TGTGCCACCAGCAGTCTGGGACAGCCTAGGTATGGCTACACCTTC; CDR3 protein: CATSSLGQPRYGYTF
V gene: TRBV10-3; J gene: TRBJ2-3; D gene: -; clone size: few; CDR3 DNA: TGTGCCATCAGTGAGTCGGGGGCTAGCACAGATACGCAGTATTTT; CDR3 protein: CAISESGASTDTQYF
V gene: TRBV6-1; J gene: TRBJ2-5; D gene: TRBD2; clone size: few; CDR3 DNA: TGTGCCAGCAGCAGGGATTTAGCGGGAGTGGGGGAGACCCAGTACTTC; CDR3 protein: CASSRDLAGVGETQYF
V gene: TRBV24-1; J gene: TRBJ2-5; D gene: -; clone size: -; CDR3 DNA: TGTGCCAGCTTAGGAGGTGCTGTGGGAGGAGAGACCCAGTACTTC; CDR3 protein: CASLGGAVGGETQYF
V gene: TRBV29-1; J gene: TRBJ2-7; D gene: TRBD2; clone size: -; CDR3 DNA: TGCAGCGTTGAGAGACTAGCGGGACGAGACTCCTACGAGCAGTACTTC; CDR3 protein: CSVERLAGRDSYEQYF
V gene: TRBV6-5; J gene: TRBJ1-4; D gene: TRBD1; clone size: -; CDR3 DNA: TGTGCCAGCAGTCACAGGGGGCAGGGTGAAAAACTGTTTTTT; CDR3 protein: CASSHRGQGEKLFF
V gene: TRBV29-1; J gene: TRBJ1-3; D gene: -; clone size: many; CDR3 DNA: TGCAGCGTCGGTGATGGATACACCATATATTTT; CDR3 protein: CSVGDGYTIYF
V gene: TRBV10-3; J gene: TRBJ2-7; D gene: -; clone size: many; CDR3 DNA: TGTGCCATCAGCCGGACCCCGACCTACGAGCAGTACTTC; CDR3 protein: CAISRTPTYEQYF
V gene: TRBV10-3; J gene: TRBJ1-5; D gene: TRBD1; clone size: few; CDR3 DNA: TGTGCCATCAGTGGGACAGGTTACAATCAGCCCCAGCATTTT; CDR3 protein: CAISGTGYNQPQHF
V gene: TRBV12-3/TRBV12-4; J gene: TRBJ1-5; D gene: -; clone size: -; CDR3 DNA: TGTGCCAGCAGTTTTTTCGGAGAGTTCGCTCAGCCCCAGCATTTT; CDR3 protein: CASSFFGEFAQPQHF
V gene: TRBV20-1; J gene: TRBJ1-3; D gene: TRBD1; clone size: few; CDR3 DNA: TGCAGTGCTACAGGGGGTGGAAACACCATATATTTT; CDR3 protein: CSATGGGNTIYF
V gene: TRBV10-3; J gene: TRBJ1-3; D gene: TRBD1; clone size: many; CDR3 DNA: TGTGCCATCAGCGCAGGGGGAAGTAGAAACACCATATATTTT; CDR3 protein: CAISAGGSRNTIYF
V gene: TRBV2; J gene: TRBJ1-6; D gene: TRBD1; clone size: -; CDR3 DNA: TGTGCCAGCAGTGAAATCTGGGGACAGGGGGCGAGTTCACCCCTCCACTTT; CDR3 protein: CASSEIWGQGASSPLHF
V gene: TRBV5-1; J gene: TRBJ2-7; D gene: TRBD2; clone size: few; CDR3 DNA: TGCGCCAGCAGCCCTCAGCGGGATTACCCACTCGAGCAGTACTTC; CDR3 protein: CASSPQRDYPLEQYF
V gene: TRBV5-4; J gene: TRBJ1-2; D gene: -; clone size: few; CDR3 DNA: TGTGCCAGCAGCCCCGGACAGTTCTACTATGGCTACACCTTC; CDR3 protein: CASSPGQFYYGYTF
V gene: TRBV19; J gene: TRBJ2-5; D gene: TRBD2; clone size: -; CDR3 DNA: TGTGCCAGTAGTGCCTTACTAGCGGGAAGCCCCCCGTTCTTC; CDR3 protein: CASSALLAGSPPFF
V gene: TRBV29-1; J gene: TRBJ1-5; D gene: -; clone size: once; CDR3 DNA: TGCAGCGGCGAGGGTACGGCCCAGCATTTT; CDR3 protein: CSGEGTAQHF
V gene: TRBV7-2; J gene: TRBJ1-6; D gene: TRBD1; clone size: -; CDR3 DNA: TGTGCCAGCACCATGACAGGGGGCTCCTCACCCCTCCACTTT; CDR3 protein: CASTMTGGSSPLHF
V gene: TRBV25-1; J gene: TRBJ2-3; D gene: -; clone size: -; CDR3 DNA: TGTGCCAGCAGTGAATTTCCCAACACAGATACGCAGTATTTT; CDR3 protein: CASSEFPNTDTQYF
V gene: TRBV7-2; J gene: TRBJ2-5; D gene: -; clone size: many; CDR3 DNA: TGTGCCAGCAGCTTGTACGTGGAGACCCAGTACTTC; CDR3 protein: CASSLYVETQYF